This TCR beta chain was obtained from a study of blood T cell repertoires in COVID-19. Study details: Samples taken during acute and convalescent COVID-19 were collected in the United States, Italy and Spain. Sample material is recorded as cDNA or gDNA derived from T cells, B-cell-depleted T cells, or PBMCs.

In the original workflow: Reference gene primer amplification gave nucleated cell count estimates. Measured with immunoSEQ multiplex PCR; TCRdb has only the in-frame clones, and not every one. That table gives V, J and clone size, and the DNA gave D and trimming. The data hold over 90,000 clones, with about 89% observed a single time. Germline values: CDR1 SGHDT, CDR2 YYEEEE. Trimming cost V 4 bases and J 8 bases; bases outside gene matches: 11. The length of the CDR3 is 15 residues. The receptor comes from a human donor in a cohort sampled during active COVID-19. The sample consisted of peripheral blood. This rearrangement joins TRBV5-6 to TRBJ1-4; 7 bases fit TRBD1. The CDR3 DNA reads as TGTGCCAGCAGCGCGCGACAGGGATTACAGGAAAAACTGTTTTTT. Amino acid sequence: CASSARQGLQEKLFF.